The rows below give T cell receptor beta chains drawn from one sample of a study of cytomegalovirus exposure and HLA in healthy donors. Only in-frame clones appear in the TCRdb table, and some are missing; sequencing was by immunoSEQ multiplex PCR. The sample holds about 130,000 clones, about 80% seen once. Sequencing was done on a sample of PBMCs. Receptors originate from a man aged 25 to 45 in good health and CMV-seronegative. Each CDR3 is given with its conserved first and last residue. Fields, in order: CDR3 DNA, CDR3 protein, CDR3 length, J gene, clone size, D gene, V gene. D genes are given only for firm matches. Expanded clones get a size class; other rows say once, few or many, or leave the size out.

CDR3 DNA: TGTGCCAGCAGAGAGAAAATTGCGTTTGAGACCCAGTACTTC
CDR3 protein: CASREKIAFETQYF
CDR3 length: 14
J gene: TRBJ2-5
clone size: -
D gene: -
V gene: TRBV27

CDR3 DNA: TGTGCCAGCAGTGAGGGACTAGCGGGATTAAAGGGGCGCAATGAGCAGTTCTTC
CDR3 protein: CASSEGLAGLKGRNEQFF
CDR3 length: 18
J gene: TRBJ2-1
clone size: -
D gene: TRBD2
V gene: TRBV2

CDR3 DNA: TGTGCCAGCAGCTTCCGGGACAGGGATCTGGGGAATCAGCCCCAGCATTTT
CDR3 protein: CASSFRDRDLGNQPQHF
CDR3 length: 17
J gene: TRBJ1-5
clone size: few
D gene: TRBD1
V gene: TRBV7-4

CDR3 DNA: TGTGCCAGTAGTATTAACGACAGGGTTGAAAAACTGTTTTTT
CDR3 protein: CASSINDRVEKLFF
CDR3 length: 14
J gene: TRBJ1-4
clone size: -
D gene: TRBD1
V gene: TRBV19

CDR3 DNA: TGTGCCAGCAGCTTCAGGGGGGCATCACACTCTGGGGCCAACGTCCTGACTTTC
CDR3 protein: CASSFRGASHSGANVLTF
CDR3 length: 18
J gene: TRBJ2-6
clone size: few
D gene: -
V gene: TRBV7-9

CDR3 DNA: TGCGCCAGCAGCGTACAGGGGGCAACAGATACGCAGTATTTT
CDR3 protein: CASSVQGATDTQYF
CDR3 length: 14
J gene: TRBJ2-3
clone size: -
D gene: TRBD1
V gene: TRBV4-1

CDR3 DNA: TGTGCCAGCAGCGGGGACTTGCGTCCCTATGGCTACACCTTC
CDR3 protein: CASSGDLRPYGYTF
CDR3 length: 14
J gene: TRBJ1-2
clone size: few
D gene: -
V gene: TRBV28

CDR3 DNA: TGCGCCAGCAGCTACGGACTAGCGGGGCAAGAGACCCAGTACTTC
CDR3 protein: CASSYGLAGQETQYF
CDR3 length: 15
J gene: TRBJ2-5
clone size: -
D gene: TRBD2
V gene: TRBV5-1

CDR3 DNA: TGTGCCAGCAGTACAGGACAGGGCTATAGCAATCAGCCCCAGCATTTT
CDR3 protein: CASSTGQGYSNQPQHF
CDR3 length: 16
J gene: TRBJ1-5
clone size: -
D gene: TRBD1
V gene: TRBV27

CDR3 DNA: TGTGCCAGCAGAGAAACAGGGATGGGGACTGAAGCTTTCTTT
CDR3 protein: CASRETGMGTEAFF
CDR3 length: 14
J gene: TRBJ1-1
clone size: -
D gene: -
V gene: TRBV25-1

CDR3 DNA: TGCAGCGTTGTACGGTTTGGAGGATACACTGAAGCTTTCTTT
CDR3 protein: CSVVRFGGYTEAFF
CDR3 length: 14
J gene: TRBJ1-1
clone size: -
D gene: -
V gene: TRBV29-1

CDR3 DNA: TGTGCCAGCAGCTTGGGACAGGGCCAAGAGACCCAGTACTTC
CDR3 protein: CASSLGQGQETQYF
CDR3 length: 14
J gene: TRBJ2-5
clone size: -
D gene: TRBD1
V gene: TRBV7-6

CDR3 DNA: TGTGCCAGCAGTGAACTGGGCAACACCGGGGAGCTGTTTTTT
CDR3 protein: CASSELGNTGELFF
CDR3 length: 14
J gene: TRBJ2-2
clone size: -
D gene: -
V gene: TRBV2

CDR3 DNA: TGTGCCAGCAGCCCCCAAGGCAGGGATCAAGAGACCCAGTACTTC
CDR3 protein: CASSPQGRDQETQYF
CDR3 length: 15
J gene: TRBJ2-5
clone size: -
D gene: -
V gene: TRBV7-2

CDR3 DNA: TGTGCCAGCTCTCCTACACTAGCAGACGAGCAGTACTTC
CDR3 protein: CASSPTLADEQYF
CDR3 length: 13
J gene: TRBJ2-7
clone size: few
D gene: -
V gene: TRBV18

CDR3 DNA: TGCGCCAGCAGCCAAGGACTAGAAGAGACCCAGTACTTC
CDR3 protein: CASSQGLEETQYF
CDR3 length: 13
J gene: TRBJ2-5
clone size: few
D gene: TRBD2
V gene: TRBV5-1

CDR3 DNA: TGTGCCAGCAGCGTCACCGAAGGCGGTGAAGCTTTCTTT
CDR3 protein: CASSVTEGGEAFF
CDR3 length: 13
J gene: TRBJ1-1
clone size: few
D gene: -
V gene: TRBV7-2

CDR3 DNA: TGTGCCAGCAGGAGATTAGACAGGGGGCTAAATCAGCCCCAGCATTTT
CDR3 protein: CASRRLDRGLNQPQHF
CDR3 length: 16
J gene: TRBJ1-5
clone size: -
D gene: TRBD1
V gene: TRBV28

CDR3 DNA: TGTGCCAGCAGCTTATCCGGGAGCGCAGATACGCAGTATTTT
CDR3 protein: CASSLSGSADTQYF
CDR3 length: 14
J gene: TRBJ2-3
clone size: -
D gene: -
V gene: TRBV7-9

CDR3 DNA: TGTGCCATCAGTGGCGGGGCTGATCAGCCCCAGCATTTT
CDR3 protein: CAISGGADQPQHF
CDR3 length: 13
J gene: TRBJ1-5
clone size: -
D gene: -
V gene: TRBV10-3

CDR3 DNA: TGTGCCAGCAGCTGGAATGGGCAAGACCTTAACACTGAAGCTTTCTTT
CDR3 protein: CASSWNGQDLNTEAFF
CDR3 length: 16
J gene: TRBJ1-1
clone size: -
D gene: -
V gene: TRBV7-9

CDR3 DNA: TGTGCCAGCAGTTTAGCGGGAGGGCCCAGAGATACGCAGTATTTT
CDR3 protein: CASSLAGGPRDTQYF
CDR3 length: 15
J gene: TRBJ2-3
clone size: once
D gene: TRBD2
V gene: TRBV28

CDR3 DNA: TGTGCCAGTACAGGGCGGTACACTGAAGCTTTCTTT
CDR3 protein: CASTGRYTEAFF
CDR3 length: 12
J gene: TRBJ1-1
clone size: once
D gene: -
V gene: TRBV19

CDR3 DNA: TGTGCCAGCAGCTTAGCCAGGCATCACGGCTACACCTTC
CDR3 protein: CASSLARHHGYTF
CDR3 length: 13
J gene: TRBJ1-2
clone size: few
D gene: -
V gene: TRBV11-2

CDR3 DNA: TGCGCCAGCAGCCAAGATGATCGGACAGAAGGCTATGGCTACACCTTC
CDR3 protein: CASSQDDRTEGYGYTF
CDR3 length: 16
J gene: TRBJ1-2
clone size: few
D gene: -
V gene: TRBV4-1

CDR3 DNA: TGTGCCAGCGGATCACCCCGGGACAGTGTGACCTACGAGCAGTACTTC
CDR3 protein: CASGSPRDSVTYEQYF
CDR3 length: 16
J gene: TRBJ2-7
clone size: once
D gene: TRBD1
V gene: TRBV9

CDR3 DNA: TGTGCCAGCAGCTCCAATCTGCCAGGACAGGGGGATGGGTACGAGCAGTACTTC
CDR3 protein: CASSSNLPGQGDGYEQYF
CDR3 length: 18
J gene: TRBJ2-7
clone size: -
D gene: TRBD1
V gene: TRBV28

CDR3 DNA: TGTGCCAGCAGCGGACAGGGATACGAGCAGTACTTC
CDR3 protein: CASSGQGYEQYF
CDR3 length: 12
J gene: TRBJ2-7
clone size: -
D gene: TRBD1
V gene: TRBV5-6

CDR3 DNA: TGCGCCAGCAGCCGGACAGGGACAACAGATACGCAGTATTTT
CDR3 protein: CASSRTGTTDTQYF
CDR3 length: 14
J gene: TRBJ2-3
clone size: -
D gene: TRBD1
V gene: TRBV4-1

CDR3 DNA: TGTGCCAGCAGTTACAACAGGGCTCGACATGGCTACACCTTC
CDR3 protein: CASSYNRARHGYTF
CDR3 length: 14
J gene: TRBJ1-2
clone size: -
D gene: -
V gene: TRBV6-5

CDR3 DNA: TGTGCCAGCAGCCCCCCTCCCGGGGGGAAGGGCACCGGGGAGCTGTTTTTT
CDR3 protein: CASSPPPGGKGTGELFF
CDR3 length: 17
J gene: TRBJ2-2
clone size: -
D gene: TRBD2
V gene: TRBV7-9

CDR3 DNA: TGTGCCAGCAGCTTAGGGGACACTAGGGACGAGCAGTACTTC
CDR3 protein: CASSLGDTRDEQYF
CDR3 length: 14
J gene: TRBJ2-7
clone size: -
D gene: -
V gene: TRBV7-9

CDR3 DNA: TGTGCCAGCAGCGCGACAGGCAATCAGCCCCAGCATTTT
CDR3 protein: CASSATGNQPQHF
CDR3 length: 13
J gene: TRBJ1-5
clone size: -
D gene: -
V gene: TRBV2

CDR3 DNA: TGTGCCAGCAGTTACTCGAGGGGGTTTGAAAAACTGTTTTTT
CDR3 protein: CASSYSRGFEKLFF
CDR3 length: 14
J gene: TRBJ1-4
clone size: -
D gene: -
V gene: TRBV6-5

CDR3 DNA: TGCAGTGCAACCGGGGGCGAGCAGTACTTC
CDR3 protein: CSATGGEQYF
CDR3 length: 10
J gene: TRBJ2-7
clone size: once
D gene: -
V gene: TRBV20-1

CDR3 DNA: TGTGCCAGCAGTGATGAGAGACTAGCAGTCGAGCAGTACTTC
CDR3 protein: CASSDERLAVEQYF
CDR3 length: 14
J gene: TRBJ2-7
clone size: -
D gene: TRBD2
V gene: TRBV6-4

CDR3 DNA: TGCAGCGTTGAAGATCGGGGGAAGGGGAATGAGCAGTTCTTC
CDR3 protein: CSVEDRGKGNEQFF
CDR3 length: 14
J gene: TRBJ2-1
clone size: -
D gene: -
V gene: TRBV29-1

CDR3 DNA: TGTGCCAGCAGCTTAGGAACCGGGGTCCCCCAGCATTTT
CDR3 protein: CASSLGTGVPQHF
CDR3 length: 13
J gene: TRBJ1-5
clone size: -
D gene: -
V gene: TRBV7-2

CDR3 DNA: TGTGCCAGCAGCCCAGGGTACTATGGCTACACCTTC
CDR3 protein: CASSPGYYGYTF
CDR3 length: 12
J gene: TRBJ1-2
clone size: -
D gene: -
V gene: TRBV6-1

CDR3 DNA: TGTGCCAGCAGCTCCCTAAGAGTACCCTATGGCTACACCTTC
CDR3 protein: CASSSLRVPYGYTF
CDR3 length: 14
J gene: TRBJ1-2
clone size: -
D gene: -
V gene: TRBV11-2

CDR3 DNA: TGTGCCAGCAGCTTAGTACTTTCGAACACCGGGGAGCTGTTTTTT
CDR3 protein: CASSLVLSNTGELFF
CDR3 length: 15
J gene: TRBJ2-2
clone size: -
D gene: -
V gene: TRBV7-6

CDR3 DNA: TGCGCCAGCAGCGAGGGACAGGGGTCCGGGGAGCTGTTTTTT
CDR3 protein: CASSEGQGSGELFF
CDR3 length: 14
J gene: TRBJ2-2
clone size: -
D gene: TRBD1
V gene: TRBV5-1

CDR3 DNA: TGTGCCAGCAGTGAACAGGGCGGGAGCTATGGCTACACCTTC
CDR3 protein: CASSEQGGSYGYTF
CDR3 length: 14
J gene: TRBJ1-2
clone size: once
D gene: -
V gene: TRBV6-4

CDR3 DNA: TGTGCCAGCAGTCCGGTTGGACAGTGGTGGAATGAGCAGTTCTTC
CDR3 protein: CASSPVGQWWNEQFF
CDR3 length: 15
J gene: TRBJ2-1
clone size: -
D gene: -
V gene: TRBV6-4

CDR3 DNA: TGTGCCAGCAGCTCCAGGAGGATTTCGATGGCAGAGACCCAGTACTTC
CDR3 protein: CASSSRRISMAETQYF
CDR3 length: 16
J gene: TRBJ2-5
clone size: -
D gene: -
V gene: TRBV7-8

CDR3 DNA: TGTGCCAGCAGTAAACGGGAGGGTCGGAGGGAGCAGTACTTC
CDR3 protein: CASSKREGRREQYF
CDR3 length: 14
J gene: TRBJ2-7
clone size: -
D gene: TRBD2
V gene: TRBV6-4

CDR3 DNA: TGCGCCAGCAGCTTGGCCACAGGGAAGGAGACCCAGTACTTC
CDR3 protein: CASSLATGKETQYF
CDR3 length: 14
J gene: TRBJ2-5
clone size: -
D gene: -
V gene: TRBV5-1

CDR3 DNA: TGTGCCAGCAGTAGGGATATGGCGGCAGGGGATTCACCCCTCCACTTT
CDR3 protein: CASSRDMAAGDSPLHF
CDR3 length: 16
J gene: TRBJ1-6
clone size: once
D gene: -
V gene: TRBV28

CDR3 DNA: TGTGCCAGCAGCGTACATACTAGCGGCCTGAACACCGGGGAGCTGTTTTTT
CDR3 protein: CASSVHTSGLNTGELFF
CDR3 length: 17
J gene: TRBJ2-2
clone size: -
D gene: TRBD2
V gene: TRBV9

CDR3 DNA: TGCGCCAGCAGCTTGCCAGGAGGGACTGAAGCTTTCTTT
CDR3 protein: CASSLPGGTEAFF
CDR3 length: 13
J gene: TRBJ1-1
clone size: -
D gene: -
V gene: TRBV5-1

CDR3 DNA: TGTGCCAGCAGCTTAGTGCGGGGGGGACAGCCCCAGCATTTT
CDR3 protein: CASSLVRGGQPQHF
CDR3 length: 14
J gene: TRBJ1-5
clone size: -
D gene: -
V gene: TRBV7-2

CDR3 DNA: TGTGCCAGCCGCGACGGGACACGCTACGAGCAGTACTTC
CDR3 protein: CASRDGTRYEQYF
CDR3 length: 13
J gene: TRBJ2-7
clone size: -
D gene: -
V gene: TRBV5-6